This T cell receptor (beta chain) was profiled in a study of T-cell memory formation after mild COVID-19. Study as a whole: The study found TCR clusters largely donor specific.

Findings and limits, study-wide: Clonal second-wave expansions that peaked on day 37 had unconfirmed SARS-CoV-2 specificity. Most CD4+ clones that shrank were in CM and EM, while CD8+ ones turned up in EMRA.

V lost 6 bases, J lost 0 bases, and 14 bases lay in between. Germline V gene lookup returns CDR1 SGHTA and CDR2 FQGNSA. This CDR3 has 15 residues. Comments on this clonotype: What it binds is unknown.

Constant-segment primers were used for 5'RACE, and the resulting TCR alpha and TCR beta cDNA libraries carried sample barcodes and UMIs. MiXCR was run by TCRdb on the 5' RACE reads, yielding one entry per CDR3 protein. The table records 350,000 to 450,000 distinct CDR3 sequences, approximately 15% of them present only once. The V gene is TRBV7-2, the J gene TRBJ1-1; a weak D match, TRBD1 (6 bases). The receptor was derived from a man younger than 30 who had mild COVID-19 (a few samples of this study predate the infection). Cell type and time point are not known. Input material: PBMCs or a T cell subset sorted from them (not recorded which). CDR3 loop: CASSEQGLMNTEAFF. DNA of the CDR3: TGTGCCAGCAGTGAACAGGGACTCATGAACACTGAAGCTTTCTTT.